Here is one T cell receptor (beta chain) with its context. What it binds is unknown. The CDR3 totals 15 residues. From germline, CDR1 is MNHEY and CDR2 SMNVEV (reference sequence). The entry originates in a study of CXCR3-negative and CXCR3-positive naive CD8 T cells. Notes on the study in general: Both naive subsets had comparably high diversity; memory CD8+ cells much lower. TCR strength was inferred from TRB CDR3 properties, while surface CD5 was comparable between naive subsets.

UMI labels and 5' RACE were used to prepare the TRB cDNA libraries. TCRdb reanalyzed the 5' RACE reads, giving one entry per CDR3 protein sequence and no DNA. This sample carries 38,000 or so distinct CDR3 sequences, with more than 12% going to the ten biggest clones. The sequence was obtained from a human donor in good health. Some clones in this sample may be carry-over from other donors' samples. Sample: memory CD8+ T cells from blood. This chain uses TRBV27 with TRBJ2-1; the TCRdb call, TRBD2, lacks DNA for checking. The chain's CDR3 is CASTMAGGLYNEQFF.